This paragraph covers one T cell receptor beta chain sequence. As handled by the study authors: The authors estimated nucleated cell counts from reference gene primer amplification. Using immunoSEQ multiplex PCR, the repertoire was profiled, and TCRdb retains in-frame clones only, with some absent. V, J and clone size are those of that table, while D and trimming were read from the DNA. The table has about 40,000 clones, 70% to 80% seen once. This entry comes from a study of blood T cell repertoires in COVID-19. Study-wide background: COVID-19 samples from acute and convalescent phases originated in the United States, Italy and Spain. T cells, B-cell-depleted T cells, or PBMCs provided the cDNA or gDNA that served as material.

The sample comprised peripheral blood. This sequence originates from a woman aged 70-85 years with acute or convalescent COVID-19.

In DNA, the CDR3 is TGTGCCAGCAGCCAACTCGGGACAGGGGCTAGGAACACTGAAGCTTTCTTT. It specifies CASSQLGTGARNTEAFF. The J gene is TRBJ1-1, the V gene TRBV4-2; 10 bases map to TRBD1. CDR1 and CDR2 from the germline V gene are LGHNA and YNFKEQ. This CDR3 is built from 17 residues. J was trimmed by 1 base and V by 2 bases; bases with no gene match: 7.